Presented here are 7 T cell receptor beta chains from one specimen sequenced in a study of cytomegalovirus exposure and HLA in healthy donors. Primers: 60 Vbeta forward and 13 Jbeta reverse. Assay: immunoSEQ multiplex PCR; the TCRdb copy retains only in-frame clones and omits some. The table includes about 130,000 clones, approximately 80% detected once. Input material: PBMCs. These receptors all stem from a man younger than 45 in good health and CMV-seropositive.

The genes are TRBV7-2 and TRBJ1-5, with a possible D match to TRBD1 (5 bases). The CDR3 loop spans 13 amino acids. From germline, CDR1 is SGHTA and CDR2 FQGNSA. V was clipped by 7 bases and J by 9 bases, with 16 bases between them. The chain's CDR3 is CASTTLREGPQHF. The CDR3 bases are TGTGCCAGCACAACCCTCAGGGAGGGGCCCCAGCATTTT.

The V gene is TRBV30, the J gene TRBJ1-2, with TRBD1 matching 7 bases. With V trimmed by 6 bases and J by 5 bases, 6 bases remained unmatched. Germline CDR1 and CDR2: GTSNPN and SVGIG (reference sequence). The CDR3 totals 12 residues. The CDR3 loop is CACNRGSYGYTF. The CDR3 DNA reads TGTGCCTGCAACAGGGGATCTTATGGCTACACCTTC.

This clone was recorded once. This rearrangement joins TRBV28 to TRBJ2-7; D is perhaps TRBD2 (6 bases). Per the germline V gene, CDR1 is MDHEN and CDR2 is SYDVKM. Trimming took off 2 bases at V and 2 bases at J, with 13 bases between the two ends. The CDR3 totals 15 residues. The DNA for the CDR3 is TGTGCCAGCAGTTTAACTAGCCCCAACCCCTACGAGCAGTACTTC. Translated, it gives CASSLTSPNPYEQYF. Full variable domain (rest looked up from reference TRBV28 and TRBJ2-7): DVKVTQSSRYLVKRTGEKVFLECVQDMDHENMFWYRQDPGLGLRLIYFSYDVKMKEKGDIPEGYSVSREKKERFSLILESASTNQTSMYLCASSLTSPNPYEQYFGPGTRLTVT.

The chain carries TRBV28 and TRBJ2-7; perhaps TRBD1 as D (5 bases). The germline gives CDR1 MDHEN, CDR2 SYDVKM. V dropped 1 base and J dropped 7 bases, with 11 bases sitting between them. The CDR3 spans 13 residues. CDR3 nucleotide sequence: TGTGCCAGCAGTTTATCCAGGGTGGGGGAGCAGTACTTC. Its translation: CASSLSRVGEQYF. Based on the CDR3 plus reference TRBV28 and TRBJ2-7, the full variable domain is DVKVTQSSRYLVKRTGEKVFLECVQDMDHENMFWYRQDPGLGLRLIYFSYDVKMKEKGDIPEGYSVSREKKERFSLILESASTNQTSMYLCASSLSRVGEQYFGPGTRLTVT.

CDR3 residues: CASSGQLQETQYF. For the CDR3, the DNA is TGTGCCAGCAGTGGACAGCTCCAAGAGACCCAGTACTTC. This sequence joins TRBV28 and TRBJ2-5; D may be TRBD1 (6 bases). The CDR3 extends over 13 amino acids. Trimming stripped 5 bases from V and 1 base from J, with 8 bases between. The V gene's germline CDR1 is MDHEN and CDR2 SYDVKM.

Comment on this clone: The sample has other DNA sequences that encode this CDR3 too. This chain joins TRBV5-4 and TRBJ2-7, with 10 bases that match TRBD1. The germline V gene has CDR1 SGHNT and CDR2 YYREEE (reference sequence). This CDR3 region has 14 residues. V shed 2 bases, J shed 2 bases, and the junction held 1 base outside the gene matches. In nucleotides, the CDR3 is TGTGCCAGCAGCTTAGGACAGGGGGCCTACGAGCAGTACTTC. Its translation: CASSLGQGAYEQYF.

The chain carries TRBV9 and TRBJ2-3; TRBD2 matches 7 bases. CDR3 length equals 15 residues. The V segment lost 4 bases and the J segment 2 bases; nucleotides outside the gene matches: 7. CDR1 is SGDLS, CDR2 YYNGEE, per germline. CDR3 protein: CASSPSGMYTDTQYF. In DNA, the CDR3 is TGTGCCAGCAGCCCTAGCGGCATGTACACAGATACGCAGTATTTT.